The text below deals with one T cell receptor beta chain. This CDR3 contains 14 residues. V lost 0 bases to trimming and J lost 6 bases, with 11 bases between them. The germline CDR1 and CDR2 sequences are MNHEY and SVGAGI. Primers for the PCR totalled 60 Vbeta and 13 Jbeta. Some clones are missing from TCRdb's copy, which holds only in-frame ones; the method was immunoSEQ multiplex PCR. The sample comprises 120,000 or so clones, 55% to 75% of which are singletons, and 1.5% to 2% rests with the top ten. The sample is drawn from a study of cytomegalovirus exposure and HLA in healthy donors. Study at large: The Caucasian-associated ancestry cluster held roughly 84% of a few hundred genotyped donors.

This TCR was recovered from a young man in good health and CMV-seropositive. J is TRBJ1-2 and V is TRBV6-5; tentatively, D is TRBD1 (5 bases). Material: PBMCs. CDR3: CASSYSTQEDGYTF. For the CDR3, the DNA is TGTGCCAGCAGTTACTCGACACAGGAAGATGGCTACACCTTC.